One sample yielded the 21 T cell receptor beta chains listed below, sequenced in a study of post-analysis software for immune sequencing data. Study-level findings and limits: There were five TRBV segments more frequent in patients than controls, and TRBV5-6, TRBV5-1 and TRBV20-1 were among them.

Included in the TCR beta cDNA libraries were unique molecular identifiers. TCRdb re-called the PCR reads through MiXCR, storing one row per CDR3 protein. The table lists 740,000 or so distinct CDR3 sequences, around 53% of them singletons. For these receptors, no antigen is known. The sample was blood. These receptor sequences come from a girl between 10 and 17 years old with multiple sclerosis.

This clonotype occurred once. CDR3 coding DNA: TGCAGCGGAGTCACAGATACGCAGTATTTT. Translation gives CSGVTDTQYF. The chain is built from TRBV29-1 and TRBJ2-3, with no clear D. V lost 7 bases, J lost 2 bases, and 4 bases lay in between. This CDR3 region has 10 residues. Germline loops: CDR1 SQVTM, CDR2 ANQGSEA.

The chain combines TRBV20-1 with TRBJ1-4; no clear D gene. The V gene lost 3 bases and the J gene lost 0 bases, with 8 bases spanning the gap. The CDR3 loop spans 14 amino acids. Germline CDR1 reads DFQATT; CDR2 reads SNEGSKA (reference sequence). The CDR3 DNA reads as TGCAGTGCTAGGGTGCGGCCAACTAATGAAAAACTGTTTTTT. It specifies CSARVRPTNEKLFF.

This clonotype has a handful of counts. This chain links TRBV11-1 with TRBJ2-7, with 10 bases aligning to TRBD1. Germline CDR1 and CDR2: SGHAT and FQDESV (reference sequence). V dropped 4 bases and J dropped 5; count of bases not matched to a gene: 5. The length of the CDR3 is 14 residues. The CDR3 bases are TGTGCCAGCAGCTATAGACAGGGGGCGAACGAGCAGTACTTC. Translated: CASSYRQGANEQYF. The full variable domain, rest sourced from reference TRBV11-1 and TRBJ2-7, is EAEVAQSPRYKITEKSQAVAFWCDPISGHATLYWYRQILGQGPELLVQFQDESVVDDSQLPKDRFSAERLKGVDSTLKIQPAELGDSAMYLCASSYRQGANEQYFGPGTRLTVT.

This clonotype has a single count. The chain recombines TRBV7-3 with TRBJ2-7, with 8 bases fitting TRBD2. Looked up from germline, CDR1 is SGHTA and CDR2 is FQGTGA. The CDR3 runs to 15 residues. Trimming took 0 bases from V and 1 from J; bases not matched to a gene: 2. The CDR3 sequence: CASSLTSGESYEQYF. The CDR3, as DNA: TGTGCCAGCAGCTTAACTAGCGGGGAATCCTACGAGCAGTACTTC.

This chain links TRBV9 with TRBJ2-3, with TRBD1 as a possible D gene (5 bases). There are 18 residues in the CDR3. V lost 1 base to trimming and J lost 0 bases, with 18 bases between them. Per germline, CDR1 SGDLS and CDR2 YYNGEE. The CDR3, as DNA: TGTGCCAGCAGCGTAACGGTAACAGGTTACACTAGCACAGATACGCAGTATTTT. Encoded protein: CASSVTVTGYTSTDTQYF.

This clonotype was observed a handful of times. The rearrangement links TRBV28 to TRBJ2-7; weak D call: TRBD1 (6 bases). Trimming stripped 3 bases from V and 3 bases from J, with 18 bases between. The CDR3 is 16 amino acids. CDR1 is MDHEN, CDR2 SYDVKM, per germline. In DNA, the CDR3 is TGTGCCAGCAGTTTGGTTGGGGCAGGGGAAAACTACGAGCAGTACTTC. Its protein is CASSLVGAGENYEQYF.

The chain recombines TRBV12-3 or TRBV12-4 with TRBJ2-3; 9 bases map to TRBD1. This CDR3 is 14 amino acids long. Unmatched junction bases numbered 8, after V lost 3 bases and J lost 10 bases. CDR3 amino acids: CASSFGGQGPPQYF. CDR3 sequence (DNA): TGTGCCAGCAGTTTCGGGGGACAGGGACCGCCGCAGTATTTT.

This clonotype was seen a handful of times. The chain carries TRBV29-1 and TRBJ1-5; D is undetermined. CDR3 length equals 13 residues. The ends were cut back, 6 bases at V and 0 bases at J, with 9 bases in the middle. Germline values: CDR1 SQVTM, CDR2 ANQGSEA. CDR3 protein: CSVAVNSNQPQHF. The CDR3 nucleotides are TGCAGCGTCGCAGTCAATAGCAATCAGCCCCAGCATTTT.

The chain employs TRBV7-3 and TRBJ2-1; TRBD2 might be the D (6 bases). V was cut by 0 bases and J by 7 bases, with 13 bases left in between. CDR3 length: 15 amino acids. CDR1 SGHTA and CDR2 FQGTGA come from the germline V gene. As DNA, the CDR3 is TGTGCCAGCAGCTTAACTTCTCTGGGGAGGAATGAGCAGTTCTTC. This encodes CASSLTSLGRNEQFF.

This clonotype was counted a single time. V gene TRBV5-1 combines with J gene TRBJ2-3, with TRBD2 matching 7 bases. Unmatched junction bases numbered 16, after V lost 7 bases and J lost 11 bases. From germline, CDR1 is SGHRS and CDR2 YFSETQ. The CDR3 sequence is 14 residues long. This CDR3 reads CASRGVAVYNEQYF. In DNA, the CDR3 is TGCGCCAGCCGGGGGGTAGCGGTCTACAATGAGCAGTATTTT.

The rearrangement uses TRBV7-2 and TRBJ2-5; D is uncertain. This CDR3 region has 15 residues. CDR1 and CDR2 (germline): SGHTA, FQGNSA. Trimming left V 6 bases short and J 2 bases short, with 16 bases between. The CDR3 region has the DNA TGTGCCAGCAGATACCGGGTCTCAATACAAGAGACCCAGTACTTC. Amino acid sequence: CASRYRVSIQETQYF.

This chain links TRBV27 with TRBJ2-5; 10 bases are a match to TRBD2. The CDR3 is made up of 17 amino acids. Losses at the gene ends were 6 bases for V and 3 bases for J; bases not matched to a gene: 13. Germline V lookup: CDR1 MNHEY, CDR2 SMNVEV (reference sequence). The CDR3 coding sequence is TGTGCCAGCAGCCCGTCCCTTCTAGCGGGAGTCGAAGAGACCCAGTACTTC. This sequence encodes CASSPSLLAGVEETQYF.

This clonotype was seen many times. The gene calls are TRBV5-1 and TRBJ2-4, with 9 bases lining up with TRBD1. The end of the DNA is better explained by TRBJ2-7, so the J call may be wrong. The CDR3 is 14 residues long. Germline V gene lookup returns CDR1 SGHRS and CDR2 YFSETQ. CDR3 in amino acids: CASSLTGQGYEQYF. The CDR3 bases are TGCGCCAGCAGCCTAACGGGACAGGGATACGAGCAGTACTTC.

The rearrangement joins TRBV5-1 to TRBJ2-4, with 10 bases lining up with TRBD2. CDR1 and CDR2 from the germline V gene are SGHRS and YFSETQ. V trimming: 0 bases; J trimming: 4 bases; junction bases outside the gene matches: 4. The CDR3 covers 16 residues. CDR3 DNA: TGCGCCAGCAGCTTGGTGGTAGCGGGAGGAAAAAACATTCAGTACTTC. Its protein product is CASSLVVAGGKNIQYF.

This chain links TRBV29-1 with TRBJ2-5, with D hard to call. Germline CDR1 is SQVTM and CDR2 is ANQGSEA. The CDR3 loop spans 11 amino acids. CDR3 region: CNRWSTPTQYF. The CDR3 nucleotides are TGCAACCGCTGGTCTACACCAACCCAGTACTTC.

This chain joins TRBV25-1 and TRBJ2-7, with a possible D match to TRBD1 (6 bases). Germline V lookup: CDR1 MGHDK, CDR2 SYGVNS. The CDR3 runs to 17 residues. V was trimmed by 1 base and J by 2 bases, leaving 18 bases between them. This CDR3 reads CASSEFHRTVFPYEQYF. As DNA, the CDR3 is TGTGCCAGCAGTGAATTTCATCGGACAGTGTTCCCCTACGAGCAGTACTTC.

The chain carries TRBV24-1 and TRBJ2-3, with TRBD2 matching 8 bases. Germline-derived CDR1 and CDR2 are KGHDR and SFDVKD. CDR3 length: 15 amino acids. V trimming: 0 bases; J trimming: 4 bases; junction bases outside the gene matches: 2. As DNA, the CDR3 is TGTGCCACCAGTGATTTGGCGGGAGGACCAGATACGCAGTATTTT. Its protein is CATSDLAGGPDTQYF.

The chain links TRBV20-1 to TRBJ2-4; 10 bases fit TRBD1. The J call is in doubt because the DNA end fits TRBJ2-7 better. CDR3 length: 16 amino acids. Germline CDR1 is DFQATT and CDR2 is SNEGSKA (reference sequence). CDR3 coding DNA: TGCAGTGCTAGAGATCCCGACCGGGACAGGGGCTGCGAGCAGTACTTC. Translation: CSARDPDRDRGCEQYF.

The chain is built from TRBV5-1 and TRBJ2-7; 8 bases agree with TRBD1. This CDR3 has 15 residues. After removal of 2 bases from V and 3 bases from J, the junction contained 7 bases not matched to a gene. The germline gives CDR1 SGHRS, CDR2 YFSETQ. The CDR3 reads CASSFSPDRVYEQYF. The CDR3 DNA reads as TGCGCCAGCAGCTTCTCCCCGGACAGGGTCTACGAGCAGTACTTC.

Only a few counts were recorded for this clonotype. Because the CDR3 is missing its conserved closing phenylalanine or tryptophan, this is likely a read error. This sequence joins TRBV5-1 and TRBJ2-7; D not certain. In germline, CDR1 is SGHRS, CDR2 YFSETQ. The ends were cut back, 5 bases at V and 5 bases at J, with 11 bases in the middle. This CDR3 comprises 12 residues. The CDR3 is CASSAVFNEQYL. CDR3 nucleotide sequence: TGCGCCAGCAGTGCGGTGTTCAACGAGCAGTACTTA.

This clonotype has just a few counts. This rearrangement joins TRBV12-3 or TRBV12-4 to TRBJ1-2; no clear D. The CDR3 is made up of 13 amino acids. V lost 5 bases, J lost 1 base, and 8 bases lay in between. The CDR3: CASSHGLNYGYTF. CDR3 DNA: TGTGCCAGCAGTCACGGGCTTAACTATGGCTACACCTTC.